Below, 10 T cell receptor beta chains from the same sample are listed, as sequenced in a study of blood T cell repertoires in COVID-19. Libraries were prepared by immunoSEQ multiplex PCR; TCRdb keeps only in-frame clonotypes and omits some of them. The sample yields 25,000 to 30,000 clones, approximately 83% seen once. Input material: peripheral blood. These receptors all stem from a human donor in a cohort sampled during active COVID-19.

The chain couples TRBV20-1 to TRBJ2-1; unclear D gene. Deletions cut 0 bases from V and 9 bases from J, with 6 bases between. The CDR3 runs 11 residues. CDR1 is DFQATT, CDR2 SNEGSKA, per germline (reference sequence). For the CDR3, the DNA is TGCAGTGCTAGAGATCTAGGTGAGCAGTTCTTC. Its translation is CSARDLGEQFF.

V usage is TRBV2 and J usage is TRBJ1-1; D ambiguous. This CDR3 has 16 amino acids. Trimming removed 7 bases from V and 1 base from J, with 19 bases in between. Germline assignment: CDR1 SNHLY and CDR2 FYNNEI. CDR3 protein: CASNGESGVGNTEAFF. CDR3 in DNA: TGTGCCAGCAACGGGGAATCAGGTGTGGGGAACACTGAAGCTTTCTTT.

This clone appeared a few times. This chain links TRBV27 with TRBJ1-1, with 8 bases aligning to TRBD1. CDR1 MNHEY and CDR2 SMNVEV come from the germline V gene (reference sequence). Losses at the gene ends were 5 bases for V and 1 base for J; bases not matched to a gene: 6. The CDR3 runs to 15 residues. CDR3 amino acids: CASSRPGTGNTEAFF. In nucleotides, the CDR3 is TGTGCCAGCAGTCGTCCCGGGACAGGGAACACTGAAGCTTTCTTT.

V gene TRBV21-1 combines with J gene TRBJ1-5; TRBD1 was called by the table and not checked on the DNA. TRBV21-1 is an annotated pseudogene. The CDR3 is 15 residues long. In DNA, the CDR3 is TGTGCCAGCACTAAAGGGCAGGGGGGCAATCAGCCCCAGCATTTT. Amino acids: CASTKGQGGNQPQHF.

This clone was counted only a few times. V gene TRBV5-8 combines with J gene TRBJ2-1; the match to TRBD1 covers 8 bases. The J segment lost 8 bases and the V segment lost 7 bases, leaving 14 bases of the junction unmatched. Germline-derived CDR1 and CDR2 are SGHTS and YDEGEE. The length of the CDR3 is 15 residues. CDR3 nucleotides: TGTGCCAGCGGCCGAGGGACAGGAGTTCTCGATGAGCAGTTCTTC. It yields the protein CASGRGTGVLDEQFF.

The chain employs TRBV28 and TRBJ2-7; a weak D match, TRBD2 (5 bases). V gave up 5 bases and J gave up 2 bases, with 13 bases separating them. The germline gives CDR1 MDHEN, CDR2 SYDVKM. The length of the CDR3 is 14 residues. The CDR3 is CASSLRTVTYEQYF. CDR3 nucleotides: TGTGCCAGCAGTCTCCGGACTGTGACCTACGAGCAGTACTTC. Drawing the rest from reference TRBV28 and TRBJ2-7, the complete variable domain is DVKVTQSSRYLVKRTGEKVFLECVQDMDHENMFWYRQDPGLGLRLIYFSYDVKMKEKGDIPEGYSVSREKKERFSLILESASTNQTSMYLCASSLRTVTYEQYFGPGTRLTVT.

The chain is built from TRBV9 and TRBJ2-7; 9 positions match TRBD2. The CDR3 consists of 15 residues. Germline-derived CDR1 and CDR2 are SGDLS and YYNGEE. Unmatched junction bases numbered 5, after V lost 0 bases and J lost 4 bases. As DNA, the CDR3 is TGTGCCAGCAGCGTAGGAGCGGGAGGAAGTTACGAGCAGTACTTC. Its protein is CASSVGAGGSYEQYF.

The chain links TRBV15 to TRBJ1-5, with 7 bases that match TRBD1. The CDR3 spans 15 residues. From germline, CDR1 is LNHNV and CDR2 YYDKDF (reference sequence). The V gene end was trimmed by 0 bases and the J gene end by 6 bases; junction bases not matched to a gene: 5. The CDR3 nucleotides read TGTGCCACCAGCAGAGAAGTAGAGGGGGCTCAGCCCCAGCATTTT. It codes for CATSREVEGAQPQHF. Together with reference TRBV15 and TRBJ1-5, the CDR3 gives the full variable domain: DAMVIQNPRYQVTQFGKPVTLSCSQTLNHNVMYWYQQKSSQAPKLLFHYYDKDFNNEADTPDNFQSRRPNTSFCFLDIRSPGLGDTAMYLCATSREVEGAQPQHFGDGTRLSIL.

V usage is TRBV5-1 and J usage is TRBJ1-5; maybe TRBD1 (5 bases). The ends were cut back, 0 bases at V and 9 bases at J, with 13 bases in the middle. The CDR3 totals 14 residues. Germline lookup yields CDR1 SGHRS and CDR2 YFSETQ. CDR3 amino acids: CASSLAGGYRPQHF. Here the CDR3 DNA reads TGCGCCAGCAGCTTGGCCGGGGGATATCGGCCCCAGCATTTT.

The chain has TRBV4-1 and TRBJ2-1, with D possibly TRBD1 on 6 matching bases. With 2 bases removed from V and 7 bases from J, the gap between germline ends came to 18 bases. The germline V gene has CDR1 MGHRA and CDR2 YSYEKL. The CDR3 is made up of 16 amino acids. This CDR3 is CASSQPQGPPRNEQFF. CDR3 nucleotides: TGCGCCAGCAGCCAACCACAGGGACCTCCAAGGAATGAGCAGTTCTTC.